A single sample gave rise to the 20 T cell receptor beta chains below, sequenced in a study of monozygotic twins with inflammatory bowel disease. TCRdb reanalyzed the 5' RACE reads, giving one entry per CDR3 protein sequence and no DNA. The sample data list fewer than 350,000 distinct CDR3 sequences. Source material: blood. The receptors derive from a human donor with ulcerative colitis or Crohn's disease, or a healthy co-twin of an affected twin (not recorded which).

The chain has TRBV6-2 or TRBV6-3 and TRBJ1-1; TCRdb's D call of TRBD1 is untestable without DNA. Germline CDR1 MNHEY, CDR2 SVGEGT. The CDR3 contains 16 residues. CDR3 in amino acids: CASSRPIEPGWVEAFF.

The chain has TRBV18 and TRBJ2-6; TCRdb's D gene call, TRBD1, goes unchecked for lack of DNA. This CDR3 is 17 amino acids long. CDR1 and CDR2 (germline): KGHSH, LQKENI. This CDR3 is CASSEIGRDSGANVLTF.

V gene TRBV5-1 combines with J gene TRBJ1-2; the TRBD1 assignment by TCRdb is unverifiable without DNA. Germline values: CDR1 SGHRS, CDR2 YFSETQ. CDR3 length equals 14 residues. CDR3 loop: CASSSGQKIGGYTF.

This chain connects TRBV5-1 to TRBJ1-4; the TCRdb call, TRBD1, lacks DNA for checking. The germline CDR1 and CDR2 sequences are SGHRS and YFSETQ. The CDR3 runs 14 residues. The chain's CDR3 is CASSLTPGAEKLFF.

The chain is built from TRBV3-1 and TRBJ2-1. CDR1 is LGHDT and CDR2 is YNNKEL in the germline V gene (reference sequence). This CDR3 comprises 16 residues. CDR3 in amino acids: CASSHGRLSSYNEQFF.

The CDR3 region is CTSSYYGGANEKLFF. This chain links TRBV6-2 or TRBV6-3 with TRBJ1-4; TCRdb names TRBD1, which stays unverified in the absence of DNA. The length of the CDR3 is 15 residues. Germline-derived CDR1 and CDR2 are MNHEY and SVGEGT.

The CDR3 loop reads CAISESTGGPHEQYF. This sequence joins TRBV10-3 and TRBJ2-7; the TRBD2 assignment by TCRdb is unverifiable without DNA. This CDR3 has 15 amino acids. Germline V gene lookup returns CDR1 ENHRY and CDR2 SYGVKD.

The genes are TRBV25-1 and TRBJ1-1; TCRdb gives TRBD1 as the D gene, but with no DNA this cannot be confirmed. This CDR3 comprises 15 residues. Germline CDR1 and CDR2: MGHDK and SYGVNS. The CDR3: CASSERQGWGTEAFF.

The J gene is TRBJ2-4, the V gene TRBV11-2; the TRBD1 assignment by TCRdb is unverifiable without DNA. There are 15 residues in the CDR3. Germline CDR1 and CDR2: SGHAT and FQNNGV. The CDR3 loop reads CASSLLGGDKNIQYF.

CDR3 region: CSAQDRQRPDIVIPLHF. The chain uses TRBV20-1 and TRBJ1-6; TCRdb gives TRBD1 as the D gene, but with no DNA this cannot be confirmed. The CDR3 consists of 17 residues. Germline CDR1 DFQATT, CDR2 SNEGSKA (reference sequence).

The CDR3 sequence is CAISETYEQYF. The gene calls are TRBV10-3 and TRBJ2-7. The CDR3 totals 11 residues. In germline, CDR1 is ENHRY, CDR2 SYGVKD.

This chain uses TRBV7-2 with TRBJ2-7; with no DNA, the TCRdb D assignment of TRBD1 cannot be verified. This CDR3 comprises 14 residues. The V gene's germline CDR1 is SGHTA and CDR2 FQGNSA. CDR3 residues: CASSGDRFSYEQYF.

The CDR3 sequence is CASSSGIGTNEKLFF. This chain joins TRBV7-9 and TRBJ1-4. This CDR3 comprises 15 residues. The germline V gene encodes CDR1 SEHNR and CDR2 FQNEAQ (reference sequence).

The CDR3 spells CASSFRGGRINIQYF. The chain is built from TRBV28 and TRBJ2-4; the D call of TRBD2 rests on TCRdb alone, since no DNA is present to check it. The germline gives CDR1 MDHEN, CDR2 SYDVKM. The CDR3 is 15 amino acids.

The rearrangement links TRBV29-1 to TRBJ2-3; the TCRdb call, TRBD2, lacks DNA for checking. CDR3 length equals 18 residues. Germline V gene lookup returns CDR1 SQVTM and CDR2 ANQGSEA. The CDR3: CSVGGYWREAVRADTQYF.

The V call is TRBV5-5, the J call TRBJ1-1; TCRdb's D call of TRBD1 is untestable without DNA. In germline, CDR1 is SGHKS, CDR2 YYEKEE (reference sequence). The CDR3 sequence is 14 residues long. Here the CDR3 reads CASSERQGGTEAFF.

The chain combines TRBV2 with TRBJ2-3. CDR1 SNHLY and CDR2 FYNNEI come from the germline V gene. This CDR3 is 15 amino acids long. The CDR3 region is CASSKRDGGTDTQYF.

V gene TRBV5-6 combines with J gene TRBJ2-1; TCRdb indicates TRBD2, and absent DNA this call remains unverified. The V gene's germline CDR1 is SGHDT and CDR2 YYEEEE. This CDR3 comprises 18 residues. CDR3 sequence reads: CARTHAGPAGALYNEQFF.

The genes are TRBV28 and TRBJ1-2. This CDR3 has 12 residues. The germline CDR1 and CDR2 sequences are MDHEN and SYDVKM. The CDR3 region is CASTDKSYGYTF.

The CDR3: CAISHGDSGNTIYF. The chain carries TRBV10-3 and TRBJ1-3. This CDR3 comprises 14 residues. Per germline, CDR1 ENHRY and CDR2 SYGVKD.